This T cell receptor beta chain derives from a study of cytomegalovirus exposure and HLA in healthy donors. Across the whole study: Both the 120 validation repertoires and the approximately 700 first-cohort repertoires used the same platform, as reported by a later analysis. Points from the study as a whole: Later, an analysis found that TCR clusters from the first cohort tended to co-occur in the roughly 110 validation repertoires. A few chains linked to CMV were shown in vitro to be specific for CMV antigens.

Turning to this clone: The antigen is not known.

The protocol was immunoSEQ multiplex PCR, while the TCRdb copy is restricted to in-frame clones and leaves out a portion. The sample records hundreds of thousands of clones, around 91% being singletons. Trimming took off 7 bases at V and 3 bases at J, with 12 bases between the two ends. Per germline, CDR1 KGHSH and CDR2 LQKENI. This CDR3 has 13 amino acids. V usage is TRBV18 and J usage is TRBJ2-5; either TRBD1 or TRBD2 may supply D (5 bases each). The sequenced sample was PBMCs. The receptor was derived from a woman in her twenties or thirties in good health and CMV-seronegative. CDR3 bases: TGTGCCAGCTTGGGGAGAGGGGAAGAGACCCAGTACTTC. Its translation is CASLGRGEETQYF.